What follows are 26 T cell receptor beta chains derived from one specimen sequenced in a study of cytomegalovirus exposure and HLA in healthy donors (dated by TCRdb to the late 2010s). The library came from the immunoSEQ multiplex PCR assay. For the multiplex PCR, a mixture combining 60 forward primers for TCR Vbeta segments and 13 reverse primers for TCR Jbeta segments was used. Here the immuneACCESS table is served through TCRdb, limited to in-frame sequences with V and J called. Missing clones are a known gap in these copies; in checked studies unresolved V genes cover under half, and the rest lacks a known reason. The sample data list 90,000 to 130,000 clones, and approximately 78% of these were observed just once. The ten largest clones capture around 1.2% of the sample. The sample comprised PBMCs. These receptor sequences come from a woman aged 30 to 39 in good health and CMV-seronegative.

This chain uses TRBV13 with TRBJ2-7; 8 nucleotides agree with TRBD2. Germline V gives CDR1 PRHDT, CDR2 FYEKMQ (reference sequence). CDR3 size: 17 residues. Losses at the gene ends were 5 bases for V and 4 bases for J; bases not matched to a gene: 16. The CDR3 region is CASSHDRLAGPHYEQYF. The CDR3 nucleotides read TGTGCCAGCAGCCACGACCGATTAGCGGGACCACATTACGAGCAGTACTTC. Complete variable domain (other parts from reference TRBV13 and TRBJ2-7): AAGVIQSPRHLIKEKRETATLKCYPIPRHDTVYWYQQGPGQDPQFLISFYEKMQSDKGSIPDRFSAQQFSDYHSELNMSSLELGDSALYFCASSHDRLAGPHYEQYFGPGTRLTVT.

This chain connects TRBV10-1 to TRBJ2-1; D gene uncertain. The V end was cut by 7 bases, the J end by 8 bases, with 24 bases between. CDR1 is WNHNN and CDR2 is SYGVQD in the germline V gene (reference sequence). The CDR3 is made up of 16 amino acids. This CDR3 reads CASNTSEVFSFDEQFF. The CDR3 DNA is TGCGCCAGCAATACCTCAGAGGTCTTTTCTTTCGATGAGCAGTTCTTC.

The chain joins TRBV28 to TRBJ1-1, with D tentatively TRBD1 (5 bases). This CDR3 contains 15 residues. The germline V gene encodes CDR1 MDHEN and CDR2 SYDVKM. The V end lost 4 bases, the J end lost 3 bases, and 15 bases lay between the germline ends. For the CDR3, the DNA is TGTGCCAGCAGTTCGGGACTCGGGGGGGACACTGAAGCTTTCTTT. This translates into CASSSGLGGDTEAFF.

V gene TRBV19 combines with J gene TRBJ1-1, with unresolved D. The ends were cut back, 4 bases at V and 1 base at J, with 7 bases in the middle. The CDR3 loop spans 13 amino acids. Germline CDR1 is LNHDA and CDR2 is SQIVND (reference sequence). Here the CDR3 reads CASSSEGNTEAFF. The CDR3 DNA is TGTGCCAGTAGTAGCGAGGGGAACACTGAAGCTTTCTTT.

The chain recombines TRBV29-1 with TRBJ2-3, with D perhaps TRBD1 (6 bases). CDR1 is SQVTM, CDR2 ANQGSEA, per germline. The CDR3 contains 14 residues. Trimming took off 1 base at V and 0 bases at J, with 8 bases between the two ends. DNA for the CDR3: TGCAGCGTTGAAGCCGGGACAAGCACAGATACGCAGTATTTT. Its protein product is CSVEAGTSTDTQYF.

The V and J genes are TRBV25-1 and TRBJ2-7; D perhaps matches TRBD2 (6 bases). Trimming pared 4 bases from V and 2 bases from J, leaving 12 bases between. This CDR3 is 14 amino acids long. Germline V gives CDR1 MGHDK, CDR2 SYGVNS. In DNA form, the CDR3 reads TGTGCCAGCAGTGCTGATAGCGGAACCTACGAGCAGTACTTC. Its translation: CASSADSGTYEQYF.

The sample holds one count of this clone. The DNA of the CDR3 is TGCGCCAGCAGCCGGGACTTTATAACCGGGGAGCTGTTTTTT. This encodes CASSRDFITGELFF. The chain has TRBV4-3 and TRBJ2-2, with D possibly matching TRBD2 (6 bases). The germline V gene has CDR1 LGHNA and CDR2 YSLEER. This CDR3 comprises 14 residues. Trimming left V 4 bases short and J 5 bases short, with 11 bases between.

The CDR3 loop is CASSRRTGSEQYF. DNA for the CDR3: TGTGCCAGCAGCCGGAGGACAGGGTCCGAGCAGTACTTC. V gene TRBV6-5 combines with J gene TRBJ2-7; 8 nucleotides align to TRBD1. Germline CDR1 and CDR2: MNHEY and SVGAGI. Trimming cost V 6 bases and J 6 bases; bases outside gene matches: 7. The CDR3 runs 13 residues.

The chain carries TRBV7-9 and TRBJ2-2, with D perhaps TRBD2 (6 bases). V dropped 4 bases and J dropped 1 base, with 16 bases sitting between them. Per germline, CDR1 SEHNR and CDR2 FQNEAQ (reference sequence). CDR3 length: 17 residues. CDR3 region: CASSSAGWGENTGELFF. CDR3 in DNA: TGTGCCAGCAGCTCAGCGGGTTGGGGGGAGAACACCGGGGAGCTGTTTTTT.

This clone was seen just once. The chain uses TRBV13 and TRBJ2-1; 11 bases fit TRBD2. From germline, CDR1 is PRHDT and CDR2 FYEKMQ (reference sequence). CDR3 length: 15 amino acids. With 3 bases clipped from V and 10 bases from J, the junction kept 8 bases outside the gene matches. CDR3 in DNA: TGTGCCAGCAGCTTCCCTAGCGGGGGGAATGAGGAGCAGTTCTTC. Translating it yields CASSFPSGGNEEQFF.

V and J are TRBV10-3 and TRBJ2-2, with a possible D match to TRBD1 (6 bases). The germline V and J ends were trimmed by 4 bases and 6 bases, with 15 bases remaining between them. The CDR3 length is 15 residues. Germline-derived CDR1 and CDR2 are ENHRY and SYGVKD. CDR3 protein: CAISAVGQGPGELFF. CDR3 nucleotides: TGTGCCATCAGTGCAGTGGGACAAGGGCCCGGGGAGCTGTTTTTT.

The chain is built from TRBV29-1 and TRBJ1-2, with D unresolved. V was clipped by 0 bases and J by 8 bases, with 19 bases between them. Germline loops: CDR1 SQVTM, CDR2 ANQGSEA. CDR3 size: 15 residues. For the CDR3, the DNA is TGCAGCGTTGAAGATTATACAAGGAGGAGTGAGGGCTACACCTTC. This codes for CSVEDYTRRSEGYTF.

The CDR3 protein is CAWRRESHNEQFF. The CDR3 DNA is TGTGCCTGGAGGCGGGAGAGCCACAATGAGCAGTTCTTC. V usage is TRBV30 and J usage is TRBJ2-1, with 7 bases matching TRBD2. Per the germline V gene, CDR1 is GTSNPN and CDR2 is SVGIG (reference sequence). Trimming at V came to 3 bases and at J to 5 bases, leaving 4 bases not matched to a gene. The CDR3 covers 13 residues.

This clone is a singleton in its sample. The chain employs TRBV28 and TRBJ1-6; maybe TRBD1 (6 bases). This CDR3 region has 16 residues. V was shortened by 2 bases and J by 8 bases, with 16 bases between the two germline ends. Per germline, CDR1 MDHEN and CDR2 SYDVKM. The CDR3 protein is CASSLMGGRDDSPLHF. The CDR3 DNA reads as TGTGCCAGCAGTTTAATGGGGGGGCGAGACGATTCACCCCTCCACTTT. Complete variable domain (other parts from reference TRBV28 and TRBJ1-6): DVKVTQSSRYLVKRTGEKVFLECVQDMDHENMFWYRQDPGLGLRLIYFSYDVKMKEKGDIPEGYSVSREKKERFSLILESASTNQTSMYLCASSLMGGRDDSPLHFGNGTRLTVT.

This CDR3 is CASSLSGGNQPQHF. The CDR3 DNA sequence: TGTGCCAGCAGCTTGTCAGGGGGCAATCAGCCCCAGCATTTT. The genes are TRBV5-6 and TRBJ1-5; D possibly corresponds to TRBD1 (6 bases). V lost 1 base and J lost 2, with 7 bases in between. Germline lookup yields CDR1 SGHDT and CDR2 YYEEEE. The CDR3 covers 14 residues.

DNA for the CDR3: TGTGCCATTGCCTGGGACACCACTGAAGCTTTCTTT. Its translation is CAIAWDTTEAFF. This sequence joins TRBV6-6 and TRBJ1-1; tentatively, D is TRBD1 (6 bases). Looked up from germline, CDR1 is MNHNY and CDR2 is SVGAGI (reference sequence). The CDR3 runs 12 residues. Between the trimmed V and J ends, which lost 10 bases and 4 bases, there was a span of 13 bases.

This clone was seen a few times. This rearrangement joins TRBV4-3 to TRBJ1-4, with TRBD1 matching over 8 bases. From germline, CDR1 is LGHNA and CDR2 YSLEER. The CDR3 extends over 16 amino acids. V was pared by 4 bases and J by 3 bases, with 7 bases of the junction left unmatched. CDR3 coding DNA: TGCGCCAGCAGCCTATACGGACAGGGTTCTAATGAAAAACTGTTTTTT. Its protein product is CASSLYGQGSNEKLFF.

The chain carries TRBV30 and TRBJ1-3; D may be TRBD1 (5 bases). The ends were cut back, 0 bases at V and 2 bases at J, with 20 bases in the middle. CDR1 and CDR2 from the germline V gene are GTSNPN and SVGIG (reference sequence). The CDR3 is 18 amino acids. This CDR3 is CAWSVRTHGGVAGNTIYF. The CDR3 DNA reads TGTGCCTGGAGTGTACGGACTCATGGAGGGGTTGCTGGAAACACCATATATTTT.

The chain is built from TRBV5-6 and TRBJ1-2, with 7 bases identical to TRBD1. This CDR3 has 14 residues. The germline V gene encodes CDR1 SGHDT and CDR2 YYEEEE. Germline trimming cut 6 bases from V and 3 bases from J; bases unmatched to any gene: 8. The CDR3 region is CASISTGRDYGYTF. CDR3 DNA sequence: TGTGCCAGCATATCGACAGGGCGGGACTATGGCTACACCTTC.

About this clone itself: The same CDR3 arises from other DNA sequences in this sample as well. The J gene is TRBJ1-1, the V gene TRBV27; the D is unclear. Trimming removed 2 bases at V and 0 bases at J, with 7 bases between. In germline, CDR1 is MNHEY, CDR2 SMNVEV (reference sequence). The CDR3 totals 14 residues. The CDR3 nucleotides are TGTGCCAGCAGTTTAGCAGGCCTGAACACTGAAGCTTTCTTT. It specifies CASSLAGLNTEAFF.

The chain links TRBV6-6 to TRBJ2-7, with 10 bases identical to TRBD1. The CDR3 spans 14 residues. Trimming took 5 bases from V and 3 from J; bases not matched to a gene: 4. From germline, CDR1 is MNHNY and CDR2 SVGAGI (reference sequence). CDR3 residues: CASSTRTGGYEQYF. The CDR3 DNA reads TGTGCCAGCAGTACGCGGACAGGGGGCTACGAGCAGTACTTC.

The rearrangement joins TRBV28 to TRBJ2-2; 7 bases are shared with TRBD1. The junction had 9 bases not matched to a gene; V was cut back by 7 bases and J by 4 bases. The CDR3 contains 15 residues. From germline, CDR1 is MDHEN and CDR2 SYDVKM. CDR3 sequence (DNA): TGTGCCAGCAAGGGGGCTCTAAGGCCCACCGGGGAGCTGTTTTTT. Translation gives CASKGALRPTGELFF.

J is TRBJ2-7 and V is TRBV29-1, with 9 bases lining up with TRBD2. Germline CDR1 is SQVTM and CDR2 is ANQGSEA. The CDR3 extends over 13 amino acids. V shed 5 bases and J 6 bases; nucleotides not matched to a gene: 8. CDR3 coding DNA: TGCAGCGTTCGGCGGGAGGGTACACTCGAGCAGTACGTC. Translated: CSVRREGTLEQYV.

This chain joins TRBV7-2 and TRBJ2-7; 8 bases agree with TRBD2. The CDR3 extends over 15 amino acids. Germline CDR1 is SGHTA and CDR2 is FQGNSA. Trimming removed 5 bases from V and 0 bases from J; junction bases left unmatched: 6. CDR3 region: CASSPGGTSSYEQYF. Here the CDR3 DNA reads TGTGCCAGCAGCCCAGGTGGGACTAGCTCCTACGAGCAGTACTTC.

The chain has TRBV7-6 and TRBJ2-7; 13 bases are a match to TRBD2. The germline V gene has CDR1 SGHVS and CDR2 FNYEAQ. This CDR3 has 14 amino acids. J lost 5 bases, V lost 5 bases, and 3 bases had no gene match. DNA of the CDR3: TGTGCCAGCAGCCCACTAGCGGGAGGGGACGAGCAGTACTTC. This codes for CASSPLAGGDEQYF.

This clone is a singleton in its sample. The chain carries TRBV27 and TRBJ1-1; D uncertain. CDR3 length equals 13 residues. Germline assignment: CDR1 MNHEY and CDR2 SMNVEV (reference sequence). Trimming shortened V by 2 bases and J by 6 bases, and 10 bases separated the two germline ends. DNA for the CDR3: TGTGCCAGCAGTTTAATTCCCTATGCTGAAGCTTTCTTT. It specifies CASSLIPYAEAFF.